Listed below are T cell receptor beta chains from one sample, sequenced in a study of response to subunit inactivated influenza vaccine. Using its own MiXCR run on the RT-PCR reads, TCRdb lists one record per CDR3 protein. The table has around 470,000 distinct CDR3 sequences, approximately 7.3% seen once. The sequencing used PBMCs from blood, collected less than 30 months after vaccination. All receptors come from a man aged 45 to 70 who received an inactivated influenza vaccine. Both conserved end residues are part of each CDR3. D genes are given only for firm matches. Size values are once, few and many counts, or a class for expanded clones, and some rows have none.

CDR3aa: CASSHGGVRYNEQFF
CDR3nt: TGTGCCAGCTCACACGGGGGAGTTAGATACAATGAGCAGTTCTTC
d_gene: -
v_gene: TRBV18
abundance: -
j_gene: TRBJ2-1

CDR3aa: CSASDRGYAYEQYF
CDR3nt: TGCAGTGCTAGTGACAGGGGCTATGCCTACGAGCAGTACTTC
d_gene: TRBD1
v_gene: TRBV20-1
abundance: -
j_gene: TRBJ2-7

CDR3aa: CASSEAQPGPEKLFF
CDR3nt: TGTGCCAGCAGTGAAGCGCAACCGGGACCCGAAAAACTGTTTTTT
d_gene: -
v_gene: TRBV2
abundance: few
j_gene: TRBJ1-4

CDR3aa: CASTTGGMEGYTF
CDR3nt: TGTGCCAGCACCACAGGAGGTATGGAGGGCTACACCTTC
d_gene: -
v_gene: TRBV6-2/TRBV6-3
abundance: few
j_gene: TRBJ1-2

CDR3aa: CASSTDPQGNTEAFF
CDR3nt: TGTGCCAGCAGCACTGACCCACAGGGGAACACTGAAGCTTTCTTT
d_gene: -
v_gene: TRBV6-4
abundance: few
j_gene: TRBJ1-1

CDR3aa: CASSLTANYGYTF
CDR3nt: TGTGCCAGCAGTTTAACCGCTAACTATGGCTACACCTTC
d_gene: -
v_gene: TRBV27
abundance: many
j_gene: TRBJ1-2

CDR3aa: CASSYYGGSSGNTIYF
CDR3nt: TGTGCCAGCAGTTACTACGGGGGGAGCTCTGGAAACACCATATATTTT
d_gene: -
v_gene: TRBV6-5
abundance: few
j_gene: TRBJ1-3

CDR3aa: CASSFNRRGSDTQYF
CDR3nt: TGCGCCAGCAGCTTCAATCGGCGGGGTTCAGATACGCAGTATTTT
d_gene: -
v_gene: TRBV5-1
abundance: -
j_gene: TRBJ2-3

CDR3aa: CSTSGANEQFF
CDR3nt: TGCAGTACCTCGGGGGCCAATGAGCAGTTCTTC
d_gene: -
v_gene: TRBV20-1
abundance: many
j_gene: TRBJ2-1

CDR3aa: CASSFLTDSYEQYF
CDR3nt: TGTGCCAGCAGTTTTTTGACCGACTCCTACGAGCAGTACTTC
d_gene: -
v_gene: TRBV7-9
abundance: -
j_gene: TRBJ2-7

CDR3aa: CASSSGRLADQETQYF
CDR3nt: TGCGCCAGCAGCTCGGGGCGACTAGCGGACCAAGAGACCCAGTACTTC
d_gene: TRBD2
v_gene: TRBV5-1
abundance: few
j_gene: TRBJ2-5

CDR3aa: CASTIPGGGTGELFF
CDR3nt: TGCGCCAGCACTATACCAGGGGGAGGCACGGGGGAGCTGTTTTTT
d_gene: -
v_gene: TRBV5-1
abundance: few
j_gene: TRBJ2-2

CDR3aa: CSARDHRNTEAFF
CDR3nt: TGCAGTGCTAGAGATCACCGGAACACTGAAGCTTTCTTT
d_gene: -
v_gene: TRBV20-1
abundance: -
j_gene: TRBJ1-1

CDR3aa: CASIDRFEAFF
CDR3nt: TGTGCCAGCATCGACAGGTTTGAAGCTTTCTTT
d_gene: -
v_gene: TRBV6-2/TRBV6-3
abundance: many
j_gene: TRBJ1-1

CDR3aa: CASSLTGLAGGLSYEQYF
CDR3nt: TGTGCCAGCAGCCTAACGGGACTAGCGGGGGGCTTGTCCTACGAGCAGTACTTC
d_gene: TRBD2
v_gene: TRBV28
abundance: -
j_gene: TRBJ2-7

CDR3aa: CASSQDYSRGEQFF
CDR3nt: TGTGCCAGCAGCCAAGATTACAGCCGAGGTGAGCAGTTCTTC
d_gene: -
v_gene: TRBV3-1
abundance: many
j_gene: TRBJ2-1

CDR3aa: CASKQTGAAEAFF
CDR3nt: TGTGCCAGCAAGCAGACAGGGGCGGCTGAAGCTTTCTTT
d_gene: TRBD1
v_gene: TRBV12-3/TRBV12-4
abundance: -
j_gene: TRBJ1-1

CDR3aa: CASSFSYGSNTEAFF
CDR3nt: TGCGCCAGCAGCTTTAGCTACGGTTCAAACACTGAAGCTTTCTTT
d_gene: -
v_gene: TRBV5-1
abundance: few
j_gene: TRBJ1-1

CDR3aa: CASSQFRAGELFF
CDR3nt: TGTGCCAGCAGCCAATTCAGGGCCGGGGAGCTGTTTTTT
d_gene: -
v_gene: TRBV14
abundance: -
j_gene: TRBJ2-2

CDR3aa: CASATRWDTQYF
CDR3nt: TGTGCCAGTGCGACCCGATGGGATACGCAGTATTTT
d_gene: -
v_gene: TRBV19
abundance: many
j_gene: TRBJ2-3

CDR3aa: CASSPPAESGNTIYF
CDR3nt: TGTGCCAGCTCACCACCGGCGGAGTCTGGAAACACCATATATTTT
d_gene: -
v_gene: TRBV18
abundance: few
j_gene: TRBJ1-3

CDR3aa: CSASWQAVEETQYF
CDR3nt: TGCAGTGCTAGCTGGCAGGCAGTTGAAGAGACCCAGTACTTC
d_gene: -
v_gene: TRBV20-1
abundance: many
j_gene: TRBJ2-5

CDR3aa: CASSVTGGWGNTEAFF
CDR3nt: TGTGCCAGCAGCGTTACAGGGGGCTGGGGGAACACTGAAGCTTTCTTT
d_gene: TRBD1
v_gene: TRBV12-3/TRBV12-4
abundance: few
j_gene: TRBJ1-1

CDR3aa: CASSYEDSYNEQFF
CDR3nt: TGTGCCAGCAGTTACGAGGACAGCTACAATGAGCAGTTCTTC
d_gene: -
v_gene: TRBV6-2/TRBV6-3
abundance: -
j_gene: TRBJ2-1

CDR3aa: CASSLVGRGPQHF
CDR3nt: TGTGCCAGCAGCTTAGTGGGGCGTGGGCCCCAGCATTTT
d_gene: -
v_gene: TRBV7-2
abundance: -
j_gene: TRBJ1-5

CDR3aa: CASSPVGADLYEQYF
CDR3nt: TGTGCCAGCAGCCCCGTGGGGGCCGATCTCTACGAGCAGTACTTC
d_gene: -
v_gene: TRBV7-2
abundance: -
j_gene: TRBJ2-7

CDR3aa: CASSPRGRGGDEQFF
CDR3nt: TGTGCCAGCAGCCCGCGGGGCAGGGGTGGCGATGAGCAGTTCTTC
d_gene: -
v_gene: TRBV5-4
abundance: -
j_gene: TRBJ2-1

CDR3aa: CATRGQGLTEAFF
CDR3nt: TGTGCCACCAGGGGACAGGGGTTGACTGAAGCTTTCTTT
d_gene: TRBD1
v_gene: TRBV24-1
abundance: -
j_gene: TRBJ1-1